Listed here are 12 T cell receptor beta chains from one sample, sequenced in a study of shared clonotypes between healthy human individuals. Libraries were prepared by immunoSEQ multiplex PCR; TCRdb keeps only in-frame clonotypes and omits some of them. The sample lists under 600,000 clones, around 97% occurring once. The sequencing input was naive CD4+ T cells sorted from blood. Subset given: CD45RA+ positively selected. All receptors come from a woman aged 25 to 39 in good health.

The chain uses TRBV19 and TRBJ2-3; D is possibly TRBD1 (6 bases). With 6 bases removed from V and 6 bases from J, the gap between germline ends came to 16 bases. The CDR3 spans 14 residues. CDR1 and CDR2 from the germline V gene are LNHDA and SQIVND (reference sequence). The chain's CDR3 is CASRQGLRLDTQYF. CDR3 coding DNA: TGTGCCAGTAGACAGGGTTTACGTCTGGATACGCAGTATTTT. Full variable domain (outside the CDR3, taken from reference TRBV19 and TRBJ2-3): DGGITQSPKYLFRKEGQNVTLSCEQNLNHDAMYWYRQDPGQGLRLIYYSQIVNDFQKGDIAEGYSVSREKKESFPLTVTSAQKNPTAFYLCASRQGLRLDTQYFGPGTRLTVL.

V is TRBV14 and J is TRBJ2-5; 9 nucleotides align to TRBD2. CDR1 and CDR2 (germline): SGHDN, FVKESK. Unmatched junction bases numbered 15, after V lost 5 bases and J lost 5 bases. The CDR3 runs 17 residues. CDR3 DNA sequence: TGTGCCAGCAGCAAACGATGGACTAGCGCCAGAAGGGAGACCCAGTACTTC. This sequence encodes CASSKRWTSARRETQYF.

This sequence joins TRBV18 and TRBJ1-5; D may be TRBD1 (6 bases). The germline V gene encodes CDR1 KGHSH and CDR2 LQKENI. V gave up 6 bases and J gave up 3 bases, with 15 bases separating them. The CDR3 contains 15 residues. The CDR3 region is CASSVEQGDNQPQHF. In DNA form, the CDR3 reads TGTGCCAGCTCGGTCGAACAGGGTGACAATCAGCCCCAGCATTTT.

This clone has just one count. The chain links TRBV28 to TRBJ2-7; no clear D. CDR1 and CDR2 (germline): MDHEN, SYDVKM. The V gene lost 6 bases and the J gene lost 0 bases, with 6 bases spanning the gap. The CDR3 is 12 residues long. The CDR3 here is CASRSSSYEQYF. The CDR3 DNA sequence: TGTGCCAGCAGGAGTTCCTCCTACGAGCAGTACTTC.

The CDR3 loop is CASSQDNVRTDTQYF. The CDR3, as DNA: TGTGCCAGCAGCCAAGATAATGTCCGCACAGATACGCAGTATTTT. The chain is built from TRBV5-4 and TRBJ2-3; the D is unclear. Germline CDR1 SGHNT, CDR2 YYREEE (reference sequence). The ends were cut back, 4 bases at V and 1 base at J, with 13 bases in the middle. The CDR3 length is 15 residues.

V is TRBV18 and J is TRBJ2-3; 16 bases are a match to TRBD2. CDR1 and CDR2 from the germline V gene are KGHSH and LQKENI. J was trimmed by 3 bases and V by 2 bases; bases with no gene match: 5. The CDR3 length is 18 residues. In DNA, the CDR3 is TGTGCCAGCTCACCAGCGGGACTAGCGGGAGGGTTGACAGATACGCAGTATTTT. Translating it yields CASSPAGLAGGLTDTQYF.

The V call is TRBV6-6, the J call TRBJ2-2; D possibly corresponds to TRBD2 (6 bases). CDR1 MNHNY and CDR2 SVGAGI come from the germline V gene (reference sequence). The V end lost 6 bases, the J end lost 6 bases, and 17 bases lay between the germline ends. CDR3 length: 15 amino acids. This CDR3 is CASRLEGFQAGELFF. The CDR3 coding sequence is TGTGCCAGCAGACTGGAGGGGTTCCAGGCCGGGGAGCTGTTTTTT.

The V gene is TRBV27, the J gene TRBJ2-1; D is unresolved. Trimming cost V 0 bases and J 4 bases, with 19 bases left between them. The length of the CDR3 is 18 residues. CDR1 and CDR2 from the germline V gene are MNHEY and SMNVEV (reference sequence). DNA for the CDR3: TGTGCCAGCAGTTTATCCCCACCCTCCCTCCTCGGTTACAATGAGCAGTTCTTC. Protein sequence: CASSLSPPSLLGYNEQFF.

The rearrangement uses TRBV2 and TRBJ1-4, with TRBD1 as a possible D gene (5 bases). The germline gives CDR1 SNHLY, CDR2 FYNNEI. V gave up 7 bases and J gave up 9 bases, with 9 bases separating them. The CDR3 is 11 residues long. CDR3 nucleotide sequence: TGTGCCAGCATGGGGACTAAAAAACTGTTTTTT. The encoded protein is CASMGTKKLFF.

V gene TRBV2 combines with J gene TRBJ2-1; D assignment may be TRBD1 or TRBD2 (5 bases each). The germline V gene encodes CDR1 SNHLY and CDR2 FYNNEI. V lost 6 bases and J 0 bases, leaving 12 bases between the germline ends. The CDR3 is 15 residues long. CDR3: CASRPTGLSYNEQFF. As DNA, the CDR3 is TGTGCCAGCAGACCCACAGGACTCTCCTACAATGAGCAGTTCTTC.

Notes on this clone: The sample carries other DNA sequences with the same CDR3. This rearrangement joins TRBV11-3 to TRBJ2-1; TRBD2 might be the D (5 bases). Trimming removed 3 bases from V and 0 bases from J, with 9 bases in between. Germline V gene sequence: CDR1 SGHNT, CDR2 YENEEA. The CDR3 runs to 15 residues. This chain's CDR3 is CASSLAGSSYNEQFF. The CDR3 DNA is TGTGCCAGCAGCTTGGCGGGTAGCTCCTACAATGAGCAGTTCTTC.

CDR3 nucleotide sequence: TGTGCCAGCAGCTCCAGACGGACGAACACCGGGGAGCTGTTTTTT. Residues: CASSSRRTNTGELFF. The chain employs TRBV11-2 and TRBJ2-2; unclear D gene. With 4 bases removed from V and 0 bases from J, the gap between germline ends came to 9 bases. The CDR3 contains 15 residues. Germline-derived CDR1 and CDR2 are SGHAT and FQNNGV.